The sequence of this TCR beta chain was determined in a study of T cell responses to AZD1222 COVID-19 vaccine. Overall study context: Pooling of second doses given at about 4 or about 12 weeks was done.

The repertoire was sequenced with immunoSEQ multiplex PCR; TCRdb's copy has only in-frame clones and lacks some. The sample holds approximately 150,000 clones; around nine tenths are singletons and the top ten take under 5.5%. This clone has a handful of counts. Its specificity is not known. Notes on the study in general: An increase in Spike-specific TCR breadth and depth was observed after two AZD1222 doses. Unmutated variant regions reportedly attract nearly half of all spike-specific TCRs.

CDR3 size: 21 residues. Germline V CDR1 and CDR2: LNHDA, SQIVND (reference sequence). The germline V and J ends were trimmed by 3 bases and 3 bases, with 30 bases remaining between them. This clonotype was obtained from an adult in good health. The chain combines TRBV19 with TRBJ1-3, with D possibly matching TRBD1 (5 bases). This sample comprised peripheral blood, obtained on day 0 of AZD1222 vaccination. CDR3 amino acids: CASSIVRLDMGYLFLGNTIYF. The CDR3 region has the DNA TGTGCCAGTAGTATTGTAAGGCTGGACATGGGGTATCTCTTTCTTGGAAACACCATATATTTT. The full variable domain, in which reference TRBV19 and TRBJ1-3 provide the parts outside the CDR3, is DGGITQSPKYLFRKEGQNVTLSCEQNLNHDAMYWYRQDPGQGLRLIYYSQIVNDFQKGDIAEGYSVSREKKESFPLTVTSAQKNPTAFYLCASSIVRLDMGYLFLGNTIYFGEGSWLTVV.